This T cell receptor (beta chain) came from a study of T cell changes during pregnancy in multiple sclerosis. The ends were cut back, 2 bases at V and 3 bases at J, with 11 bases in the middle. The CDR3 has 14 residues. Looked up from germline, CDR1 is SGHTA and CDR2 is FQGNSA. The repertoire was sequenced with immunoSEQ multiplex PCR; TCRdb's copy has only in-frame clones and lacks some. The sample holds about 40,000 clones, roughly 89% seen once. This clone came up once. This TCR was recovered from a female donor with multiple sclerosis, enrolled in a pregnancy study. Sequences were derived from CD4+ T cells from peripheral blood mononuclear cells, sampled in the first trimester of pregnancy. This chain links TRBV7-2 with TRBJ2-7; possibly TRBD1 for D (5 bases). The CDR3 sequence: CASSLYQGSYEQYF. The CDR3 coding sequence is TGTGCCAGCAGCTTATACCAGGGTAGCTACGAGCAGTACTTC.